The clone carrying this TCR beta chain was counted a few times. Antigen unknown. These data come from a study of T cells after yellow fever vaccination. At the level of the study: Each low-cell-number fraction was prepared by means of SMART-Seq v4 Ultra Low Input. General study points: Though weaker, the secondary response peaked faster, on day 5 versus 15.

A process of 5'RACE template switching, which added a universal primer site and UMIs, was used to make TCR cDNA. Each CDR3 protein gets one entry after TCRdb re-called the 5' RACE reads with MiXCR. The table shows about 300,000 distinct CDR3 sequences, with 8.5% to 10% occurring only once. The germline gives CDR1 SQVTM, CDR2 ANQGSEA. V shed 3 bases and J shed 0 bases, with 8 bases lying between them. This CDR3 contains 13 residues. The material was CD4+ T cells sorted from PBMCs, obtained 5 days after the yellow fever booster vaccination. J is TRBJ1-2 and V is TRBV29-1; D remains unclear. The sequence derives from a man younger than 35 who received the YFV17D yellow fever vaccine. In DNA, the CDR3 is TGCAGCGTTGATGTGGATACTAACTATGGCTACACCTTC. Amino acids: CSVDVDTNYGYTF.